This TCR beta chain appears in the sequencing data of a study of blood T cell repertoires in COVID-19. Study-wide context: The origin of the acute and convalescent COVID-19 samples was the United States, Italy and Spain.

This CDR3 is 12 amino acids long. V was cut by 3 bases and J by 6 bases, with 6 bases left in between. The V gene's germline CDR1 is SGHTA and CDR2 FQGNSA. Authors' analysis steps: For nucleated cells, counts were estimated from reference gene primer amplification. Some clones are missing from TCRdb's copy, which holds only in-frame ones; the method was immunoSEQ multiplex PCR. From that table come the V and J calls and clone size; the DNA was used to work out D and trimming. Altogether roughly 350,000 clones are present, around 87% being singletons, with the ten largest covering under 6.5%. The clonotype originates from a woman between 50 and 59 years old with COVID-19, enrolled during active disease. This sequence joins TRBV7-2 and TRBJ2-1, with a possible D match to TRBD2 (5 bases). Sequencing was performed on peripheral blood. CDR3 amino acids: CASSFGLNEQFF. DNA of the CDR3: TGTGCCAGCAGCTTTGGACTCAATGAGCAGTTCTTC. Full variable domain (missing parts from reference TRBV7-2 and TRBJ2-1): GAGVSQSPSNKVTEKGKDVELRCDPISGHTALYWYRQSLGQGLEFLIYFQGNSAPDKSGLPSDRFSAERTGGSVSTLTIQRTQQEDSAVYLCASSFGLNEQFFGPGTRLTVL.